This T cell receptor beta chain was recovered during a study of shared clonotypes between healthy human individuals. Study information: Serving as donors were a couple of women and three men, whose ages spanned 18 to 49. The study used three CD4 naive, three CD4 memory, two CD8 naive and one CD8 memory plate per donor. Study results and caveats: Naive subsets typically showed greater estimated richness than memory subsets. The genetic and exposure-history diversity represented was limited by few donors.

Generated by immunoSEQ multiplex PCR, the TCRdb table keeps only in-frame clones and is missing some. This table holds about 1.1 million clones, around 78% found once. This clone was seen ten or more times. What it binds is unknown. CDR3 length: 16 amino acids. Germline loops: CDR1 MNHEY, CDR2 SMNVEV (reference sequence). V lost 7 bases, J lost 1 base, and 9 bases stayed unmatched. This chain connects TRBV27 to TRBJ2-3, with 9 bases lining up with TRBD2. Sequences were obtained from memory CD4+ T cells from PBMCs. The subset: CD45RA-negative fraction. This TCR was recovered from a man between 18 and 29 years old in good health. Some clones in this sample may be carry-over from other donors' samples. CDR3 DNA: TGTGCCAGCAAGGTTAGCGGGAGAGGGGGCACAGATACGCAGTATTTT. It translates to CASKVSGRGGTDTQYF.